The 27 T cell receptor beta chains below all came from one sample that was sequenced in a study of response to subunit inactivated influenza vaccine. TCRdb reprocessed the RT-PCR reads via MiXCR and lists one record per CDR3 protein. The top ten clones hold around 12% of a sample with approximately 530,000 distinct CDR3 sequences, over 10% of them seen once. Here the sequenced sample was PBMCs from blood, taken 45 days after vaccination. The source of these receptors is a man aged 45 to 65 who received an inactivated influenza vaccine.

The chain couples TRBV14 to TRBJ2-3, with D unresolved. The CDR3 consists of 15 residues. CDR1 and CDR2 (germline): SGHDN, FVKESK. Trimming shortened V by 0 bases and J by 5 bases, and 12 bases separated the two germline ends. This CDR3 is CASSQDLFSRDTQYF. The CDR3 region has the DNA TGTGCCAGCAGCCAAGATCTTTTTAGTCGAGATACGCAGTATTTT.

V gene TRBV21-1 combines with J gene TRBJ2-1; the DNA was not compared with TRBD2, the D call given in the table. TRBV21-1 is designated a pseudogene. The CDR3 extends over 20 amino acids. CDR3 bases: TGTGCCAGCAGCAAAACGGGCCTAGCGGGGGTTCCCAGCTCCTACAATGAGCAGTTCTTC. Translated: CASSKTGLAGVPSSYNEQFF.

This clonotype was detected a few times. The chain couples TRBV27 to TRBJ2-1; 9 nucleotides match TRBD1. Per the germline V gene, CDR1 is MNHEY and CDR2 is SMNVEV (reference sequence). After removal of 5 bases from V and 9 bases from J, the junction contained 14 bases not matched to a gene. The CDR3 totals 16 residues. The CDR3 coding sequence is TGTGCCAGCAGTCGATCCGGGACAGGGCCCTGGTTTGAGCAGTTCTTC. The encoded protein is CASSRSGTGPWFEQFF.

In its sample, this clonotype was seen many times. The chain recombines TRBV15 with TRBJ2-3; tentative D call: TRBD2 (5 bases). V lost 0 bases and J lost 3, with 13 bases in between. The CDR3 spans 16 residues. From germline, CDR1 is LNHNV and CDR2 YYDKDF (reference sequence). The CDR3 spells CATSRERRVATDTQYF. In DNA, the CDR3 is TGTGCCACCAGCAGAGAGAGGCGAGTAGCGACAGATACGCAGTATTTT.

This clonotype was seen repeatedly, ten times or more. V and J are TRBV11-1 and TRBJ2-3; no reliable D call. Germline CDR1 SGHAT, CDR2 FQDESV (reference sequence). This CDR3 is 13 amino acids long. The V end lost 11 bases, the J end lost 0 bases, and 12 bases lay between the germline ends. CDR3 DNA sequence: TGTGCCGAGAGACCGCTTAGCACAGATACGCAGTATTTT. The encoded protein is CAERPLSTDTQYF.

This clonotype came up a few times. The V call is TRBV7-2, the J call TRBJ2-1, with 10 nucleotides matching TRBD2. The V gene's germline CDR1 is SGHTA and CDR2 FQGNSA. CDR3 size: 17 residues. The V segment lost 1 base and the J segment 5 bases; nucleotides outside the gene matches: 8. CDR3 bases: TGTGCCAGCAGCTTAGAGCGGACTAGCGGCTGGGACAATGAGCAGTTCTTC. It specifies CASSLERTSGWDNEQFF.

This clonotype appeared a few times. V gene TRBV10-3 combines with J gene TRBJ1-6, with D possibly matching TRBD1 (5 bases). Trimming took 3 bases from V and 5 from J, leaving 8 bases between them. CDR1 and CDR2 from the germline V gene are ENHRY and SYGVKD. The CDR3 has 14 amino acids. CDR3 in amino acids: CAISDGGDNSPLHF. The DNA of the CDR3 is TGTGCCATCAGTGATGGGGGAGATAATTCACCCCTCCACTTT.

This clonotype was counted only a few times. The V call is TRBV12-3 or TRBV12-4, the J call TRBJ1-1, with TRBD1 matching over 9 bases. There are 16 residues in the CDR3. The J segment lost 0 bases and the V segment lost 8 bases, leaving 10 bases of the junction unmatched. CDR3: CASSGTGIRMNTEAFF. Here the CDR3 DNA reads TGTGCCAGCTCTGGGACAGGGATTCGGATGAACACTGAAGCTTTCTTT.

This clonotype was seen many times. Germline is not matched at one junction end, which may reflect a read error. The rearrangement uses TRBV5-1 and TRBJ2-7, with 9 bases matching TRBD1. Germline-derived CDR1 and CDR2 are SGHRS and YFSETQ. The length of the CDR3 is 14 residues. The CDR3 DNA is TGTGCCAGCAGCCCGGGACAGGGTTCCTACGAGCAGTACTTC. The encoded protein is CASSPGQGSYEQYF.

In this sample, this clonotype turned up many times. V gene TRBV28 combines with J gene TRBJ2-7; 8 nucleotides line up with TRBD1. The CDR3 is made up of 12 amino acids. The V gene's germline CDR1 is MDHEN and CDR2 SYDVKM. Trimming at V came to 7 bases and at J to 5 bases, leaving 4 bases not matched to a gene. The CDR3 loop reads CASKGQGHEQYF. The CDR3 coding sequence is TGTGCCAGCAAAGGACAGGGCCACGAGCAGTACTTC.

This clonotype was observed a few times. CDR3 residues: CSALGQVQLYEQYF. CDR3 coding DNA: TGCAGTGCTCTCGGACAGGTCCAACTCTACGAGCAGTACTTC. J is TRBJ2-7 and V is TRBV20-1; 7 bases match TRBD1. The CDR3 extends over 14 amino acids. J was trimmed by 3 bases and V by 5 bases; bases with no gene match: 10. The germline gives CDR1 DFQATT, CDR2 SNEGSKA (reference sequence).

This CDR3 reads CASSLRDRGSPLHF. The CDR3 DNA reads TGTGCCAGCAGTTTGAGGGACAGGGGTTCACCCCTCCACTTT. The genes are TRBV12-3 or TRBV12-4 and TRBJ1-6; TRBD1 aligns across 10 bases. J lost 9 bases, V lost 3 bases, and 2 bases had no gene match. CDR3 length: 14 residues.

Ten or more counts support this clonotype. V and J are TRBV29-1 and TRBJ2-1, with D possibly TRBD1 on 5 matching bases. CDR3 length equals 16 residues. The V gene lost 3 bases and the J gene lost 2 bases, with 17 bases spanning the gap. The germline V gene has CDR1 SQVTM and CDR2 ANQGSEA. CDR3 loop: CSVEGPDGAPYNEQFF. As DNA, the CDR3 is TGCAGCGTTGAGGGGCCCGACGGAGCTCCCTACAATGAGCAGTTCTTC.

The rearrangement links TRBV10-1 to TRBJ2-1; 9 bases line up with TRBD2. Germline CDR1 is WNHNN and CDR2 is SYGVQD (reference sequence). The CDR3 length is 15 residues. Trimming removed 5 bases from V and 8 bases from J; junction bases left unmatched: 10. This chain's CDR3 is CASSHLAGLGYEQFF. The DNA for the CDR3 is TGCGCCAGCAGTCATCTAGCGGGGTTGGGGTATGAGCAGTTCTTC.

This clonotype has a handful of counts. The chain links TRBV5-1 to TRBJ1-5, with TRBD1 as a possible D gene (5 bases). The CDR3 is 14 residues long. V lost 0 bases and J lost 3, with 7 bases in between. Per germline, CDR1 SGHRS and CDR2 YFSETQ. The CDR3 protein is CASSLDGTNQPQHF. CDR3 bases: TGCGCCAGCAGCTTGGATGGGACCAATCAGCCCCAGCATTTT.

This chain links TRBV6-5 with TRBJ2-3; 7 nucleotides align to TRBD1. Losses at the gene ends were 0 bases for V and 0 bases for J; bases not matched to a gene: 9. Germline assignment: CDR1 MNHEY and CDR2 SVGAGI. This CDR3 has 18 amino acids. The CDR3 DNA follows: TGTGCCAGCAGTTACTCAAGGACAGGCCTTATAAGCACAGATACGCAGTATTTT. Its translation: CASSYSRTGLISTDTQYF.

The chain has TRBV4-3 and TRBJ2-3; no reliable D call. Trimming left V 4 bases short and J 0 bases short, with 11 bases between. Germline V gene lookup returns CDR1 LGHNA and CDR2 YSLEER. This CDR3 spans 15 amino acids. CDR3 nucleotides: TGCGCCAGCAGCCCAACAACTGCTAGCACAGATACGCAGTATTTT. This translates into CASSPTTASTDTQYF.

This clonotype was counted between two and nine times. V is TRBV6-1 and J is TRBJ2-7, with a tentative D call TRBD1 (6 bases). Germline values: CDR1 MNHNS, CDR2 SASEGT. Trimming stripped 6 bases from V and 6 bases from J, with 15 bases between. This CDR3 is built from 13 residues. The CDR3 nucleotides are TGTGCCAGCAGAAGGACAGTCAGTGGCGAGCAGTACTTC. This gives the protein CASRRTVSGEQYF.

The V and J genes are TRBV4-2 and TRBJ2-4; no clear D gene. The CDR3 totals 16 residues. V lost 0 bases to trimming and J lost 7 bases, with 16 bases between them. The germline V gene encodes CDR1 LGHNA and CDR2 YNFKEQ. This chain's CDR3 is CASSQDIQAPRNIQYF. In DNA form, the CDR3 reads TGTGCCAGCAGCCAAGATATCCAGGCGCCAAGGAACATTCAGTACTTC.

This clonotype was seen many times. This chain joins TRBV4-2 and TRBJ2-7; D is perhaps TRBD1 (6 bases). CDR1 LGHNA and CDR2 YNFKEQ come from the germline V gene. Trimming left V 10 bases short and J 1 base short, with 17 bases between. The CDR3 runs 14 residues. This CDR3 is CATPGAGESYEQYF. CDR3 DNA sequence: TGTGCCACCCCTGGGGCAGGGGAGTCCTACGAGCAGTACTTC.

A single count supports this clonotype. The chain combines TRBV19 with TRBJ2-2, with 9 bases fitting TRBD2. Trimming cost V 5 bases and J 5 bases; bases outside gene matches: 6. The CDR3 runs to 15 residues. Germline CDR1 and CDR2: LNHDA and SQIVND (reference sequence). CDR3 DNA sequence: TGTGCCAGTAGTGTCCCGGGACTAGCTACCGGGGAGCTGTTTTTT. This sequence encodes CASSVPGLATGELFF. Based on the CDR3 plus reference TRBV19 and TRBJ2-2, the full variable domain is DGGITQSPKYLFRKEGQNVTLSCEQNLNHDAMYWYRQDPGQGLRLIYYSQIVNDFQKGDIAEGYSVSREKKESFPLTVTSAQKNPTAFYLCASSVPGLATGELFFGEGSRLTVL.

In its sample, this clonotype was seen a few times. The rearrangement links TRBV6-2 or TRBV6-3 to TRBJ2-7, with no clear D. Trimming removed 3 bases from V and 2 bases from J, with 14 bases in between. Per germline, CDR1 MNHEY and CDR2 SVGEGT. CDR3 size: 15 residues. The CDR3 reads CASSYWVVGPYEQYF. Here the CDR3 DNA reads TGTGCCAGCAGTTATTGGGTTGTCGGTCCCTACGAGCAGTACTTC.

The chain is built from TRBV2 and TRBJ2-7; maybe TRBD1 (5 bases). CDR1 and CDR2 (germline): SNHLY, FYNNEI. There are 14 residues in the CDR3. V gave up 10 bases and J gave up 0 bases, with 16 bases separating them. The CDR3 nucleotides are TGTGCCACGAAAAGGACACAAAACTCCTACGAGCAGTACTTC. As protein: CATKRTQNSYEQYF.

In this sample, this clonotype turned up many times. The V gene is TRBV29-1, the J gene TRBJ2-5; tentative D call: TRBD2 (6 bases). Per the germline V gene, CDR1 is SQVTM and CDR2 is ANQGSEA. The CDR3 totals 11 residues. V lost 4 bases to trimming and J lost 3 bases, with 6 bases between them. CDR3 nucleotides: TGCAGCGTTGCGGGAGAAGAGACCCAGTACTTC. This codes for CSVAGEETQYF.

The table lists this clonotype with a few counts. The CDR3 region is CASRDRQIYSNQPQHF. The CDR3 DNA reads TGTGCCAGCAGGGACAGGCAGATCTATAGCAATCAGCCCCAGCATTTT. The chain uses TRBV28 and TRBJ1-5; 7 positions agree with TRBD1. The J segment lost 0 bases and the V segment lost 6 bases, leaving 8 bases of the junction unmatched. Germline loops: CDR1 MDHEN, CDR2 SYDVKM. The CDR3 loop spans 16 amino acids.

The chain links TRBV28 to TRBJ1-5; 8 nucleotides match TRBD1. CDR3 size: 15 residues. Germline lookup yields CDR1 MDHEN and CDR2 SYDVKM. Losses at the gene ends were 4 bases for V and 4 bases for J; bases not matched to a gene: 6. CDR3 nucleotide sequence: TGTGCCAGCAGTTGGCCGGGACAGGCGAATCAGCCCCAGCATTTT. It is translated as CASSWPGQANQPQHF.

This clonotype has only a few counts. V is TRBV14 and J is TRBJ2-7; 7 nucleotides agree with TRBD2. Per germline, CDR1 SGHDN and CDR2 FVKESK. The CDR3 extends over 13 amino acids. Trimming removed 10 bases from V and 6 bases from J; junction bases left unmatched: 12. CDR3 amino acids: CATALFPGGEQYF. DNA of the CDR3: TGTGCCACCGCTCTTTTTCCGGGAGGCGAGCAGTACTTC.